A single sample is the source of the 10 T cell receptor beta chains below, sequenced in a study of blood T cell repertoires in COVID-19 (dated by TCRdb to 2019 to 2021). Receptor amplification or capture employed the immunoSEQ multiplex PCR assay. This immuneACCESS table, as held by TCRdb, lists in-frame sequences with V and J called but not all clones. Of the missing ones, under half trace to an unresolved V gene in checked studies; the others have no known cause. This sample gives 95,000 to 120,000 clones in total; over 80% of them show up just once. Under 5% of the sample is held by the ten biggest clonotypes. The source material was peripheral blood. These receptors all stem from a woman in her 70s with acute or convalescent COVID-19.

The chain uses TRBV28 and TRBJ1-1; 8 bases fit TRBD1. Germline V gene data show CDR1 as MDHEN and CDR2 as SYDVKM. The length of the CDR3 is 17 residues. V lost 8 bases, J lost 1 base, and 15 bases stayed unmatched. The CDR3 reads CASPPNPAGGGNTEAFF. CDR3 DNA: TGTGCCAGCCCTCCAAACCCGGCAGGGGGCGGGAACACTGAAGCTTTCTTT.

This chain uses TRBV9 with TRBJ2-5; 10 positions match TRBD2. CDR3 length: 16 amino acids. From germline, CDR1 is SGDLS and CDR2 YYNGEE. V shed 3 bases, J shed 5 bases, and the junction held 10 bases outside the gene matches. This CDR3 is CASSARAGGPGETQYF. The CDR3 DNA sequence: TGTGCCAGCAGCGCCAGAGCGGGGGGGCCGGGGGAGACCCAGTACTTC.

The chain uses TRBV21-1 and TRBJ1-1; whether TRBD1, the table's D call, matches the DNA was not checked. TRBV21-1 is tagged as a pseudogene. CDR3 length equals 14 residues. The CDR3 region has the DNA TGTGCCAGCAGGGAGACAGGGATGAACACTGAAGCTTTCTTT. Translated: CASRETGMNTEAFF.

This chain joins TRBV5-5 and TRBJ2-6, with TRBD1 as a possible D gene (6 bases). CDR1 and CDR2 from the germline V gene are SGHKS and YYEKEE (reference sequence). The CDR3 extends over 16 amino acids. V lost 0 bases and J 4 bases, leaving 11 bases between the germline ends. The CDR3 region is CASSLVGQSGANVLTF. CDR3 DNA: TGTGCCAGCAGCTTGGTGGGACAATCCGGGGCCAACGTCCTGACTTTC. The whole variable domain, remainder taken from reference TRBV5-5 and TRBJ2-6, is DAGVTQSPTHLIKTRGQQVTLRCSPISGHKSVSWYQQVLGQGPQFIFQYYEKEERGRGNFPDRFSARQFPNYSSELNVNALLLGDSALYLCASSLVGQSGANVLTFGAGSRLTVL.

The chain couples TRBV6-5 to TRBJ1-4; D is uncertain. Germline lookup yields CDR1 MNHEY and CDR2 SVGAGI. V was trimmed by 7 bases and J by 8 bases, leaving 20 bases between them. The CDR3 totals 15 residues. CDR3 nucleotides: TGTGCCAGCACCCCGAAAGGGAGGCTCGGAGAAAAACTGTTTTTT. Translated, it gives CASTPKGRLGEKLFF.

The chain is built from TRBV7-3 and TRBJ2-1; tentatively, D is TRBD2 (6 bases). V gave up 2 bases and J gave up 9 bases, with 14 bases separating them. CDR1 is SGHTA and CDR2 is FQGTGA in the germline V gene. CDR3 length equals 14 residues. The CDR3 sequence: CASSLPGEGGEQFF. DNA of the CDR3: TGTGCCAGCAGCTTACCGGGAGAGGGCGGTGAGCAGTTCTTC.

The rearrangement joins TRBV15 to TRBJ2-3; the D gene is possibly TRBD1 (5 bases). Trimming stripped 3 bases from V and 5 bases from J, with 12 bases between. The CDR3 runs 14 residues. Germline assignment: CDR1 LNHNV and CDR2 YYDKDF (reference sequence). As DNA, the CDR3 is TGTGCCACCAGCAGTGATTGGGGCAAAGATACGCAGTATTTT. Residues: CATSSDWGKDTQYF.

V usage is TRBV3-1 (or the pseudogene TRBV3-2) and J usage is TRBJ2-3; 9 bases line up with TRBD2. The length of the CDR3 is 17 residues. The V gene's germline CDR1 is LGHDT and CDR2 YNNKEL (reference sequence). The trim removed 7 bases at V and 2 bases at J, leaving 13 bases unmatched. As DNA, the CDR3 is TGTGCCAGCACGCCGAGATCAGCGGGGGGACCCACAGATACGCAGTATTTT. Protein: CASTPRSAGGPTDTQYF.

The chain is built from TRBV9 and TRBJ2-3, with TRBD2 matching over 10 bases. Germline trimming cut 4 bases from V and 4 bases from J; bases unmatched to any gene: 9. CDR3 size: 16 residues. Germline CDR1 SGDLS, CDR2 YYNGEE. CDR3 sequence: CASSPGVAGGPDTQYF. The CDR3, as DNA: TGTGCCAGCAGCCCGGGGGTAGCGGGAGGACCAGATACGCAGTATTTT.

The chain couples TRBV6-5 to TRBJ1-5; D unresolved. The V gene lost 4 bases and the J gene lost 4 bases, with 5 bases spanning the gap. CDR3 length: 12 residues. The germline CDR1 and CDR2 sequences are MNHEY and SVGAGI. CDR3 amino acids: CASSFLNQPQHF. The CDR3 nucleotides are TGTGCCAGCAGTTTCCTAAATCAGCCCCAGCATTTT.